Listed below are T cell receptor beta chains from one sample, sequenced in a study of graft-versus-host responses after intestinal transplantation. Sequencing used immunoSEQ multiplex PCR; TCRdb keeps in-frame clones, though not all of them. The repertoire has around 110,000 clones, 90% of them found once; the top ten carry over 0.15%. Antigens of these TCRs are unknown. This specimen was unstimulated CD4+ T cells sorted from spleen or lymph node cells, taken before intestinal transplant. The source of these receptors is a human donor who received an intestinal transplant. The CDR3 runs from the conserved cysteine through the conserved F or W. The D gene is left open where the match is weak. Not all rows give a size; the values are once, few, many and, for expanded clones, a class.

v_gene: TRBV25-1; j_gene: TRBJ2-6; d_gene: -; abundance: -; CDR3nt: TGTGCCAGCAGTGAAGCGCTAACTGGGGCCAACGTCCTGACTTTC; CDR3aa: CASSEALTGANVLTF
v_gene: TRBV6-1; j_gene: TRBJ2-7; d_gene: TRBD2; abundance: -; CDR3nt: TGTGCCAGCAGGGGGACTAGCGGTACGCTCGAGCAGTACTTC; CDR3aa: CASRGTSGTLEQYF
v_gene: TRBV2; j_gene: TRBJ2-2; d_gene: TRBD2; abundance: -; CDR3nt: TGTGCCAGCGGGCTAGCGGAGAGTAACACCGGGGAGCTGTTTTTT; CDR3aa: CASGLAESNTGELFF
v_gene: TRBV6-1; j_gene: TRBJ1-4; d_gene: -; abundance: once; CDR3nt: TGTGCCAGCAGCAAGGGGCTGAACGAAAAACTGTTTTTT; CDR3aa: CASSKGLNEKLFF
v_gene: TRBV10-2; j_gene: TRBJ1-5; d_gene: TRBD1; abundance: -; CDR3nt: TGCGCCAGCAGTGTCGACAGGGGGGCGAATCAGCCCCAGCATTTT; CDR3aa: CASSVDRGANQPQHF
v_gene: TRBV6-1; j_gene: TRBJ2-5; d_gene: -; abundance: -; CDR3nt: TGTGCCAGCAGTGAGGCAAGCGGGCTCCAAGAGACCCAGTACTTC; CDR3aa: CASSEASGLQETQYF
v_gene: TRBV2; j_gene: TRBJ2-4; d_gene: -; abundance: -; CDR3nt: TGTGCCAGCGGAGGCCGGGCCAAAAACATTCAGTACTTC; CDR3aa: CASGGRAKNIQYF
v_gene: TRBV18; j_gene: TRBJ1-2; d_gene: TRBD1; abundance: -; CDR3nt: TGTGCCAGCTCACCACCAAAGGACAGGGTGGGTGGCTACACCTTC; CDR3aa: CASSPPKDRVGGYTF
v_gene: TRBV18; j_gene: TRBJ2-6; d_gene: TRBD2; abundance: -; CDR3nt: TGTGCCAGCTCACCAGCTAGCGGGGATTCTACGGGGGCCAACGTCCTGACTTTC; CDR3aa: CASSPASGDSTGANVLTF
v_gene: TRBV28; j_gene: TRBJ2-7; d_gene: -; abundance: -; CDR3nt: TGTGCCAGCACCCTTCTAGCTGAGGATTACGAGCAGTACTTC; CDR3aa: CASTLLAEDYEQYF
v_gene: TRBV15; j_gene: TRBJ2-7; d_gene: TRBD1; abundance: -; CDR3nt: TGTGCCACCAGCAGGGGAGGACAGGGTTACGAGCAGTACTTC; CDR3aa: CATSRGGQGYEQYF
v_gene: TRBV5-1; j_gene: TRBJ2-1; d_gene: TRBD2; abundance: -; CDR3nt: TGCGCCAGCAGCCCCGAGGGGACTAGCTCCAAATCGGGTGAGCAGTTCTTC; CDR3aa: CASSPEGTSSKSGEQFF
v_gene: TRBV7-2; j_gene: TRBJ2-3; d_gene: TRBD2; abundance: -; CDR3nt: TGTGCCAGCAGCATACCTCGGACTAGCGGGGGGGCCACAGATACGCAGTATTTT; CDR3aa: CASSIPRTSGGATDTQYF
v_gene: TRBV5-1; j_gene: TRBJ2-1; d_gene: TRBD2; abundance: -; CDR3nt: TGCGCCAGCGAAGGACGCGGGGGGGGTTACAATGAGCAGTTCTTC; CDR3aa: CASEGRGGGYNEQFF
v_gene: TRBV7-6; j_gene: TRBJ1-1; d_gene: TRBD1; abundance: -; CDR3nt: TGTGCCAGCAGCTTAGTGCCCGACTTCACAGGGGTTAACACTGAAGCTTTCTTT; CDR3aa: CASSLVPDFTGVNTEAFF
v_gene: TRBV19; j_gene: TRBJ1-2; d_gene: TRBD1; abundance: -; CDR3nt: TGTGCCAGTAGCAATCTCCAGACAGGGGATCGTGGCTACACCTTC; CDR3aa: CASSNLQTGDRGYTF
v_gene: TRBV9; j_gene: TRBJ1-4; d_gene: TRBD1; abundance: -; CDR3nt: TGTGCCAGCAGTTGGGACAGCGGGGGCGAAAAACTGTTTTTT; CDR3aa: CASSWDSGGEKLFF
v_gene: TRBV7-9; j_gene: TRBJ1-4; d_gene: -; abundance: -; CDR3nt: TGTGCCAGCAGCCCTATCGGCGGGACTATGGCGTTTTTT; CDR3aa: CASSPIGGTMAFF
v_gene: TRBV5-1; j_gene: TRBJ2-4; d_gene: TRBD2; abundance: -; CDR3nt: TGCGCCAGCGCAAGACTAGCGGGATGGGAACTAGCCAAAAACATTCAGTACTTC; CDR3aa: CASARLAGWELAKNIQYF
v_gene: TRBV7-9; j_gene: TRBJ1-1; d_gene: -; abundance: -; CDR3nt: TGTGCCAGCAGCTTAGCGGGCGCCAATATGAACACTGAAGCTTTCTTT; CDR3aa: CASSLAGANMNTEAFF
v_gene: TRBV20-1; j_gene: TRBJ2-1; d_gene: TRBD1; abundance: -; CDR3nt: TGCAGTGGGGACAGAGAGAATGAGCAGTTCTTC; CDR3aa: CSGDRENEQFF
v_gene: TRBV10-3; j_gene: TRBJ2-7; d_gene: TRBD2; abundance: -; CDR3nt: TGTGCCATCAGTGAGTCGGGACTAGCGTATGTCGGGCAGTACTTC; CDR3aa: CAISESGLAYVGQYF
v_gene: TRBV14; j_gene: TRBJ1-2; d_gene: -; abundance: -; CDR3nt: TGTGCCAGCAGCCAAGGGGGCGGGAGCTATGGCTACACCTTC; CDR3aa: CASSQGGGSYGYTF
v_gene: TRBV19; j_gene: TRBJ1-2; d_gene: TRBD1; abundance: -; CDR3nt: TGTGCCAGTAGTACCCCGGGGACAGGGAGTTATGGCTACACCTTC; CDR3aa: CASSTPGTGSYGYTF
v_gene: TRBV2; j_gene: TRBJ1-1; d_gene: TRBD1; abundance: once; CDR3nt: TGTGCCAGCACCCTGGACAGGGGCGCTATGAACACTGAAGCTTTCTTT; CDR3aa: CASTLDRGAMNTEAFF
v_gene: TRBV11-2; j_gene: TRBJ2-5; d_gene: -; abundance: -; CDR3nt: TGTGCCAGCAGCTCCCGGGGCCTAGCGCGTCATGAGACCCAGTACTTC; CDR3aa: CASSSRGLARHETQYF
v_gene: TRBV4-1; j_gene: TRBJ2-1; d_gene: TRBD1; abundance: few; CDR3nt: TGCGCCAGCAGCCCACCGGGACAGGGGGCCCATGAGCAGTTCTTC; CDR3aa: CASSPPGQGAHEQFF
v_gene: TRBV28; j_gene: TRBJ2-5; d_gene: TRBD2; abundance: -; CDR3nt: TGTGCCAGCAGTTTATCTAGCGGCCGAGGGGAGACCCAGTACTTC; CDR3aa: CASSLSSGRGETQYF
v_gene: TRBV30; j_gene: TRBJ2-1; d_gene: -; abundance: -; CDR3nt: TGTGCCTGGAGTGGGGGGGAGAGCTCCTACAATGAGCAGTTCTTC; CDR3aa: CAWSGGESSYNEQFF
v_gene: TRBV25-1; j_gene: TRBJ1-4; d_gene: -; abundance: -; CDR3nt: TGTGCCAGCAGCGGACTCCATGAAAAACTGTTTTTT; CDR3aa: CASSGLHEKLFF
v_gene: TRBV7-9; j_gene: TRBJ2-1; d_gene: -; abundance: once; CDR3nt: TGTGCCAGCAGCTCCTGGACAACCTACAATGAGCAGTTCTTC; CDR3aa: CASSSWTTYNEQFF
v_gene: TRBV13; j_gene: TRBJ2-1; d_gene: TRBD2; abundance: -; CDR3nt: TGTGCCAGCAGCTTTAGACTGCGGGGGGGAGGAGAGGAGCAGTTCTTC; CDR3aa: CASSFRLRGGGEEQFF
v_gene: TRBV19; j_gene: TRBJ2-5; d_gene: TRBD1; abundance: -; CDR3nt: TGTGCCAGTAGTTCCGGGGACAGGCAAGAGACCCAGTACTTC; CDR3aa: CASSSGDRQETQYF
v_gene: TRBV6-5; j_gene: TRBJ1-1; d_gene: -; abundance: -; CDR3nt: TGTGCCAGCACCTCACAGGGATTAAACACTGAAGCTTTCTTT; CDR3aa: CASTSQGLNTEAFF
v_gene: TRBV5-6; j_gene: TRBJ1-1; d_gene: -; abundance: -; CDR3nt: TGTGCCAGCTTCAAGGGGATGAACACTGAAGCTTTCTTT; CDR3aa: CASFKGMNTEAFF
v_gene: TRBV11-3; j_gene: TRBJ2-3; d_gene: TRBD2; abundance: -; CDR3nt: TGTGCCAGCAGCCTCGGGACTAGCGGGAGGTGGGCAGATACGCAGTATTTT; CDR3aa: CASSLGTSGRWADTQYF
v_gene: TRBV18; j_gene: TRBJ1-1; d_gene: -; abundance: -; CDR3nt: TGTGCCAGCTCGCGACAGAAACCTAACACTGAAGCTTTCTTT; CDR3aa: CASSRQKPNTEAFF
v_gene: TRBV28; j_gene: TRBJ2-3; d_gene: TRBD2; abundance: -; CDR3nt: TGTGCCAGCGGGGGACTAGCGAGGAGCACAGATACGCAGTATTTT; CDR3aa: CASGGLARSTDTQYF
v_gene: TRBV19; j_gene: TRBJ1-2; d_gene: -; abundance: -; CDR3nt: TGTGCCAGTAGTCCCAGGAAGGCTAACTATGGCTACACCTTC; CDR3aa: CASSPRKANYGYTF
v_gene: TRBV28; j_gene: TRBJ2-7; d_gene: TRBD2; abundance: -; CDR3nt: TGTGCCAGCCCTCCCATAGCGGGAGTCCCCCACGAGCAGTACTTC; CDR3aa: CASPPIAGVPHEQYF
v_gene: TRBV6-5; j_gene: TRBJ1-2; d_gene: TRBD1; abundance: -; CDR3nt: TGTGCCACCTTAGACAGGGCGTCCCTCTATGGCTACACCTTC; CDR3aa: CATLDRASLYGYTF
v_gene: TRBV5-4; j_gene: TRBJ2-7; d_gene: TRBD1; abundance: -; CDR3nt: TGTGCCAGCAGCTGGAGGGGACAGGGCCCGACTAGGGAGCAGTACTTC; CDR3aa: CASSWRGQGPTREQYF